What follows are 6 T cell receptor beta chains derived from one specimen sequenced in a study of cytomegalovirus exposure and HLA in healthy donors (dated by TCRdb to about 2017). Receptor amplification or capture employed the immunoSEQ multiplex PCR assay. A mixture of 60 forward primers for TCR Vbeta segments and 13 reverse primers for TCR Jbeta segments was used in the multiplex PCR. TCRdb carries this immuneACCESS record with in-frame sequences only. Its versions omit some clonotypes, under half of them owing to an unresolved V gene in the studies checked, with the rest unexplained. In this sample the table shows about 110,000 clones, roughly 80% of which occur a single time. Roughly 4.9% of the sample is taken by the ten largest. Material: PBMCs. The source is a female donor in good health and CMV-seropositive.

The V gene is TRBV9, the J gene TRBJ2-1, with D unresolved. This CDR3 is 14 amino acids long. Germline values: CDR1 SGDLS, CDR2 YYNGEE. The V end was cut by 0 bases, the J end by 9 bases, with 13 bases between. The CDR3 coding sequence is TGTGCCAGCAGCGTAGTACAGACCCCCACTGAGCAGTTCTTC. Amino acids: CASSVVQTPTEQFF.

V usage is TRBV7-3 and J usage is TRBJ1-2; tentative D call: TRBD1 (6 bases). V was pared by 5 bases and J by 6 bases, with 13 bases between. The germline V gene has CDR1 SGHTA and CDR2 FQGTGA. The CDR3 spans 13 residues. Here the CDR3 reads CASSATGTNGYTF. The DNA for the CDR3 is TGTGCCAGCAGCGCCACAGGGACCAATGGCTACACCTTC.

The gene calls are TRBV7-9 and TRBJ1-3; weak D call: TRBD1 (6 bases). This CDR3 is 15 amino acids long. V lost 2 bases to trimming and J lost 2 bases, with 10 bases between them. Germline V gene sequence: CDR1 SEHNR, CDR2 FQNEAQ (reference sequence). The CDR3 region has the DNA TGTGCCAGCAGCTTAAGTGCAGGGGCTGGAAACACCATATATTTT. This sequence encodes CASSLSAGAGNTIYF.

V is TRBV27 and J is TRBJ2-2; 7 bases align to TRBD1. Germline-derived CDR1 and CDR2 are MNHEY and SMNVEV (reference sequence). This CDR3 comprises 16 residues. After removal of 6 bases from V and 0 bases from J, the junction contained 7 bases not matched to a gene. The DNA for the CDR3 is TGTGCCAGCAGAGTGACCGGGACAGCGAACACCGGGGAGCTGTTTTTT. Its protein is CASRVTGTANTGELFF.

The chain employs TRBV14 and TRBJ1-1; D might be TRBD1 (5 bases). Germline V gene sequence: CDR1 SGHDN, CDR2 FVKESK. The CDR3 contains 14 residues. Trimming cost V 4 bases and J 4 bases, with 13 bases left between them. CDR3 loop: CASSRGRGVTEAFF. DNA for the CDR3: TGTGCCAGCAGCCGAGGGAGGGGCGTCACTGAAGCTTTCTTT.

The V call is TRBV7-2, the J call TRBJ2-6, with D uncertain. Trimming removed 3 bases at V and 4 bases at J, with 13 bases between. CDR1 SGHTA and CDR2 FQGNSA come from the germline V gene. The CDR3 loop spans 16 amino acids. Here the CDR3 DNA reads TGTGCCAGCAGCTTGCGGTTCACACCCGGGGCCAACGTCCTGACTTTC. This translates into CASSLRFTPGANVLTF. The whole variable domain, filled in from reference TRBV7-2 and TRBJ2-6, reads GAGVSQSPSNKVTEKGKDVELRCDPISGHTALYWYRQSLGQGLEFLIYFQGNSAPDKSGLPSDRFSAERTGGSVSTLTIQRTQQEDSAVYLCASSLRFTPGANVLTFGAGSRLTVL.